Listed below are T cell receptor beta chains from one sample, sequenced in a study of blood T cell repertoires in COVID-19. Generated by immunoSEQ multiplex PCR, the TCRdb table keeps only in-frame clones and is missing some. The table lists about 98,000 clones, about 90% of them singletons. The sequencing sample was made of peripheral blood. The receptors were gathered from a man aged 70-80 years with acute or convalescent COVID-19. The CDR3 runs from the conserved cysteine through the conserved F or W. Each record gives: D gene, V gene, clone size, J gene, CDR3 DNA, CDR3 protein. D genes are given only for firm matches. Clone size is shown for a subset of rows, as once, few, many or a class of expanded clone.

d_call: NA; v_call: TRBV6-5; clone_size: NA; j_call: TRBJ1-5; cdr3_nt: TGTGCCAGCAGCCTTGACAGGACCAATCAGCCCCAGCATTTT; cdr3_aa: CASSLDRTNQPQHF
d_call: NA; v_call: TRBV4-2; clone_size: NA; j_call: TRBJ1-2; cdr3_nt: TGTGCCAGCAGCCAAGATGAACAGGGCTCTGGCTACACCTTC; cdr3_aa: CASSQDEQGSGYTF
d_call: NA; v_call: TRBV7-3; clone_size: NA; j_call: TRBJ2-2; cdr3_nt: TGTGCCAGCAGCAGAGGACAGAACACCGGGGAGCTGTTTTTT; cdr3_aa: CASSRGQNTGELFF
d_call: TRBD1; v_call: TRBV7-2; clone_size: NA; j_call: TRBJ1-4; cdr3_nt: TGTGCCAGCAGCTTAGGGACAGGGGGGGGAGAAAAACTGTTTTTT; cdr3_aa: CASSLGTGGGEKLFF
d_call: NA; v_call: TRBV2; clone_size: NA; j_call: TRBJ2-2; cdr3_nt: TGTGCCAGCAGACCCGGGACTCAGAGCACCGGGGAGCTGTTTTTT; cdr3_aa: CASRPGTQSTGELFF
d_call: NA; v_call: TRBV11-2; clone_size: NA; j_call: TRBJ1-2; cdr3_nt: TGTGCCAGCAGCTCCACAGGGTCGGATGGCTACACCTTC; cdr3_aa: CASSSTGSDGYTF
d_call: NA; v_call: TRBV4-1; clone_size: NA; j_call: TRBJ1-3; cdr3_nt: TGCGCCAGCAGCCAACTACAGACAGTCTCTGGAAACACCATATATTTT; cdr3_aa: CASSQLQTVSGNTIYF
d_call: NA; v_call: TRBV4-2; clone_size: NA; j_call: TRBJ1-6; cdr3_nt: TGTGCCAGCAGCCTCCCCACTCGCCTAGACCCAGCGCCCCTCCACTTT; cdr3_aa: CASSLPTRLDPAPLHF
d_call: NA; v_call: TRBV29-1; clone_size: NA; j_call: TRBJ1-4; cdr3_nt: TGCAGCGTTAGGTCGGAGGGAGGGGAAAAACTGTTTTTT; cdr3_aa: CSVRSEGGEKLFF
d_call: TRBD1; v_call: TRBV5-1; clone_size: NA; j_call: TRBJ2-1; cdr3_nt: TGCGCCAGCAGCTTGGACAGGGGTCAGGAGCAGTTCTTC; cdr3_aa: CASSLDRGQEQFF
d_call: NA; v_call: TRBV5-4; clone_size: NA; j_call: TRBJ2-3; cdr3_nt: TGTGCCAGCAGCTCCCAGGGGCGAATTACAGATACGCAGTATTTT; cdr3_aa: CASSSQGRITDTQYF
d_call: TRBD1; v_call: TRBV5-6; clone_size: NA; j_call: TRBJ1-2; cdr3_nt: TGTGCCAGCAGCTGGACAGGGGATGGTGGCTACACCTTC; cdr3_aa: CASSWTGDGGYTF
d_call: NA; v_call: TRBV6-5; clone_size: NA; j_call: TRBJ1-1; cdr3_nt: TGTGCCAGCAATCAATGGGGGCTGGAAAGCACTGAAGCTTTCTTT; cdr3_aa: CASNQWGLESTEAFF
d_call: TRBD1; v_call: TRBV10-3; clone_size: NA; j_call: TRBJ1-2; cdr3_nt: TGTGCCATCAGTGAGTCGATACAGGGGAACTATGGCTACACCTTC; cdr3_aa: CAISESIQGNYGYTF
d_call: TRBD1; v_call: TRBV6-6; clone_size: NA; j_call: TRBJ1-1; cdr3_nt: TGTGCCAGCAGTCATAGGAAAGGGACAGGGAATGCCCACAGCGAAGCTTTCTTT; cdr3_aa: CASSHRKGTGNAHSEAFF
d_call: TRBD1; v_call: TRBV6-6; clone_size: NA; j_call: TRBJ2-2; cdr3_nt: TGTGCCAGCAGCCCGGGACAGCGTACGAACACCGGGGAGCTGTTTTTT; cdr3_aa: CASSPGQRTNTGELFF
d_call: NA; v_call: TRBV28; clone_size: NA; j_call: TRBJ1-5; cdr3_nt: TGTGCCAGCAGTCTCATGAGAACCGGGGTAGATCAGCCCCAGCATTTT; cdr3_aa: CASSLMRTGVDQPQHF
d_call: TRBD2; v_call: TRBV28; clone_size: NA; j_call: TRBJ2-7; cdr3_nt: TGTGCCAGCAGTTCCCCACGGGGGGTGAAGAGGTACGAGCAGTACTTC; cdr3_aa: CASSSPRGVKRYEQYF
d_call: TRBD1; v_call: TRBV4-1; clone_size: NA; j_call: TRBJ2-3; cdr3_nt: TGCGCCAGCGCCTGGGGCGGGACAGGGCTCGGTACGCAGTATTTT; cdr3_aa: CASAWGGTGLGTQYF
d_call: TRBD1; v_call: TRBV29-1; clone_size: NA; j_call: TRBJ1-4; cdr3_nt: TGCAGCGTTGGCGGACAGGGGACAACTAATGAAAAACTGTTTTTT; cdr3_aa: CSVGGQGTTNEKLFF
d_call: TRBD1; v_call: TRBV7-9; clone_size: NA; j_call: TRBJ1-1; cdr3_nt: TGTGCCAGCAGCCTCCGGGACAGGGCGGCTGAAGCTTTCTTT; cdr3_aa: CASSLRDRAAEAFF
d_call: NA; v_call: TRBV19; clone_size: NA; j_call: TRBJ1-2; cdr3_nt: TGTGCCAGTAGTCCGGCAGCCGACTACTATGGCTACACCTTC; cdr3_aa: CASSPAADYYGYTF
d_call: TRBD1; v_call: TRBV6-6; clone_size: few; j_call: TRBJ1-1; cdr3_nt: TGTGCCAGCAGCCGGACAGGGGAGGGTGAAGCTTTCTTT; cdr3_aa: CASSRTGEGEAFF
d_call: NA; v_call: TRBV29-1; clone_size: NA; j_call: TRBJ2-7; cdr3_nt: TGCAGCGTTGAGGGGGCCGGGGTCTCCTACGAGCAGTACTTC; cdr3_aa: CSVEGAGVSYEQYF
d_call: TRBD2; v_call: TRBV11-2; clone_size: NA; j_call: TRBJ2-5; cdr3_nt: TGTGCCAGCAGCTTAGATATAGCGGGGGGCGGAGAGACCCAGTACTTC; cdr3_aa: CASSLDIAGGGETQYF
d_call: NA; v_call: TRBV5-4; clone_size: few; j_call: TRBJ1-6; cdr3_nt: TGTGCCAGCAGCCTACAACCCCGAGGGGGGGATAATTCACCCCTCCACTTT; cdr3_aa: CASSLQPRGGDNSPLHF
d_call: TRBD1; v_call: TRBV5-1; clone_size: NA; j_call: TRBJ1-1; cdr3_nt: TGCGCCAGCAGCTTCCAATTACAGGGGGCGATGGTCACTGAAGCTTTCTTT; cdr3_aa: CASSFQLQGAMVTEAFF
d_call: NA; v_call: TRBV4-1; clone_size: NA; j_call: TRBJ2-3; cdr3_nt: TGCGCCAGCAGCCAAGGCCAGCGGTCCACAGATACGCAGTATTTT; cdr3_aa: CASSQGQRSTDTQYF
d_call: NA; v_call: TRBV2; clone_size: few; j_call: TRBJ1-3; cdr3_nt: TGTGCCAGCAGTGCCCCCCTCGAGGTTTCCGGAAACACCATATATTTT; cdr3_aa: CASSAPLEVSGNTIYF
d_call: NA; v_call: TRBV5-4; clone_size: NA; j_call: TRBJ1-3; cdr3_nt: TGTGCCAGCAGCTTAGCAGGGTACTCTGGAAACACCATATATTTT; cdr3_aa: CASSLAGYSGNTIYF
d_call: NA; v_call: TRBV2; clone_size: NA; j_call: TRBJ1-5; cdr3_nt: TGTGCCAGCCAGGGATGGGATCAGCCCCAGCATTTT; cdr3_aa: CASQGWDQPQHF
d_call: TRBD1; v_call: TRBV5-1; clone_size: NA; j_call: TRBJ2-1; cdr3_nt: TGCGCCAGCAGCCCCGACAGGGGGGAGCAGTTCTTC; cdr3_aa: CASSPDRGEQFF
d_call: TRBD2; v_call: TRBV2; clone_size: NA; j_call: TRBJ2-2; cdr3_nt: TGTGCCAGCAGTTTACGGTCGGGGGGCACCGGGGAGCTGTTTTTT; cdr3_aa: CASSLRSGGTGELFF
d_call: NA; v_call: TRBV12-5; clone_size: NA; j_call: TRBJ1-2; cdr3_nt: TGTGCTAGTGGTTTGGAGCACTATGGCTACACCTTC; cdr3_aa: CASGLEHYGYTF
d_call: NA; v_call: TRBV11-2; clone_size: NA; j_call: TRBJ1-2; cdr3_nt: TGTGCCAGCAGCCCCGAGGGCTATGGCTACACCTTC; cdr3_aa: CASSPEGYGYTF
d_call: NA; v_call: TRBV30; clone_size: NA; j_call: TRBJ1-1; cdr3_nt: TGTGCCTTGGACAGAGGGAACACTGAAGCTTTCTTT; cdr3_aa: CALDRGNTEAFF
d_call: NA; v_call: TRBV27; clone_size: NA; j_call: TRBJ1-4; cdr3_nt: TGTGCCAGCAGTTTTGTGGGCAGGGGAGAAAAACTGTTTTTT; cdr3_aa: CASSFVGRGEKLFF
d_call: TRBD1; v_call: TRBV6-5; clone_size: NA; j_call: TRBJ1-1; cdr3_nt: TGTGCCAGCAGTTACCGGACAGGGTGGGAGACTGAAGCTTTCTTT; cdr3_aa: CASSYRTGWETEAFF
d_call: TRBD2; v_call: TRBV2; clone_size: NA; j_call: TRBJ2-7; cdr3_nt: TGTGCCAGCAGCCCGGGACTAGCGGGGTACGAGCAGTACTTC; cdr3_aa: CASSPGLAGYEQYF
d_call: NA; v_call: TRBV7-9; clone_size: once; j_call: TRBJ2-7; cdr3_nt: TGTGCCAGCAGCGCCCGGGGCGGGACTCAGAGCTCCTACGAGCAGTACTTC; cdr3_aa: CASSARGGTQSSYEQYF
d_call: TRBD1; v_call: TRBV7-2; clone_size: NA; j_call: TRBJ2-7; cdr3_nt: TGTGCCAGCAGCTGGACAGGGGGTTTCTCCTACGAGCAGTACTTC; cdr3_aa: CASSWTGGFSYEQYF
d_call: TRBD1; v_call: TRBV28; clone_size: NA; j_call: TRBJ1-1; cdr3_nt: TGTGCCAGCAGAAGTGACAGGGTGCGAGCTTTCTTT; cdr3_aa: CASRSDRVRAFF
d_call: TRBD1; v_call: TRBV3-1/TRBV3-2; clone_size: NA; j_call: TRBJ1-6; cdr3_nt: TGTGCCAGCAGCCAAGTCCGGGACAGGGGTAATTCACCCCTCCACTTT; cdr3_aa: CASSQVRDRGNSPLHF
d_call: NA; v_call: TRBV6-1; clone_size: NA; j_call: TRBJ1-5; cdr3_nt: TGTGCCAGCAGTGAAGGCGGGCAGCAGCCCCAGCATTTT; cdr3_aa: CASSEGGQQPQHF
d_call: TRBD1; v_call: TRBV6-5; clone_size: NA; j_call: TRBJ1-5; cdr3_nt: TGTGCCAGCAGTCCGACAGGGCTGAATCAGCCCCAGCATTTT; cdr3_aa: CASSPTGLNQPQHF
d_call: TRBD1; v_call: TRBV2; clone_size: NA; j_call: TRBJ1-4; cdr3_nt: TGTGCCAGCAGTGGACAGGGGCCAAATGAAAAACTGTTTTTT; cdr3_aa: CASSGQGPNEKLFF
d_call: TRBD2; v_call: TRBV6-5; clone_size: NA; j_call: TRBJ2-3; cdr3_nt: TGTGCCAGCAGTTACTCCGCAGCGGGGAGCACAGATACGCAGTATTTT; cdr3_aa: CASSYSAAGSTDTQYF
d_call: NA; v_call: TRBV6-5; clone_size: NA; j_call: TRBJ1-5; cdr3_nt: TGTGCCAGCAGTTACCAACCACAGGGAGCTAATCAGCCCCAGCATTTT; cdr3_aa: CASSYQPQGANQPQHF
d_call: TRBD1; v_call: TRBV5-5; clone_size: NA; j_call: TRBJ2-7; cdr3_nt: TGTGCCAGCAGCCCCTTTAGACAGGGGTTAGGGGGCGAGCAGTACTTC; cdr3_aa: CASSPFRQGLGGEQYF
d_call: TRBD2; v_call: TRBV5-6; clone_size: NA; j_call: TRBJ2-7; cdr3_nt: TGTGCCAGCAGCTTGGCCCTAGCGGGGGGCTACGAGCAGTACTTC; cdr3_aa: CASSLALAGGYEQYF
d_call: NA; v_call: TRBV2; clone_size: NA; j_call: TRBJ1-5; cdr3_nt: TGTGCCAGCAGTGAAGACTCTCAGCCCCAGCATTTT; cdr3_aa: CASSEDSQPQHF
d_call: TRBD1; v_call: TRBV5-1; clone_size: NA; j_call: TRBJ1-3; cdr3_nt: TGCGCCAGCAGCTCGGGAGGGACAGGGTCCGGAAACACCATATATTTT; cdr3_aa: CASSSGGTGSGNTIYF
d_call: NA; v_call: TRBV7-2; clone_size: NA; j_call: TRBJ2-5; cdr3_nt: TGTGCCAGCAGCGCAGGCCCCAGGGTAGAAGAGACCCAGTACTTC; cdr3_aa: CASSAGPRVEETQYF
d_call: TRBD2; v_call: TRBV3-1/TRBV3-2; clone_size: NA; j_call: TRBJ2-3; cdr3_nt: TGTGCCAGCAGCCAAGATCCCCTAGCGGGGGGGCAAGATACGCAGTATTTT; cdr3_aa: CASSQDPLAGGQDTQYF
d_call: TRBD1; v_call: TRBV10-3; clone_size: NA; j_call: TRBJ2-6; cdr3_nt: TGTGCCGACAGGGGATGGGGAAGGGCCTCTGGGGCCAACGTCCTGACTTTC; cdr3_aa: CADRGWGRASGANVLTF
d_call: NA; v_call: TRBV14; clone_size: NA; j_call: TRBJ1-1; cdr3_nt: TGTGCCAGCAGCGCCGGGACACGCAACACTGAAGCTTTCTTT; cdr3_aa: CASSAGTRNTEAFF
d_call: NA; v_call: TRBV4-1; clone_size: NA; j_call: TRBJ1-5; cdr3_nt: TGCGCCAGCAGCCAAGCCCCTTCAGGGGCCCAGCCCCAGCATTTT; cdr3_aa: CASSQAPSGAQPQHF
d_call: NA; v_call: TRBV28; clone_size: NA; j_call: TRBJ2-7; cdr3_nt: TGTGCCAGCAGTAACCACGGTAGCTCCTACGAGCAGTACTTC; cdr3_aa: CASSNHGSSYEQYF
d_call: NA; v_call: TRBV18; clone_size: NA; j_call: TRBJ1-5; cdr3_nt: TGTGCCAGCTCACTGACAAATAGCAATCAGCCCCAGCATTTT; cdr3_aa: CASSLTNSNQPQHF
d_call: TRBD1; v_call: TRBV19; clone_size: NA; j_call: TRBJ1-2; cdr3_nt: TGTGCCAGTAGTCAGGGACAGTTCACTAACTATGGCTACACCTTC; cdr3_aa: CASSQGQFTNYGYTF